This T cell receptor (beta chain) is from a study of blood T cell repertoires in COVID-19. Recruitment covered about 26 US areas and drew participants whose ages spanned roughly 18 to 100 years. The data were produced by immunoSEQ multiplex PCR, yet TCRdb's version contains in-frame clones alone and is incomplete. Among about 430,000 clones listed, about 88% were seen once. This TCR was sampled from a woman aged 18 to 35 who had been exposed to COVID-19. Sequencing was carried out using PBMCs or T cells enriched from blood (not recorded which).

In nucleotides, the CDR3 is TGTGCCAGCACCCGCGGGCAAGCTAATGAAAAACTGTTTTTT. Amino acids: CASTRGQANEKLFF. The chain links TRBV2 to TRBJ1-4; D unclear. V lost 7 bases and J 3 bases, leaving 12 bases between the germline ends. The CDR3 consists of 14 residues. Per germline, CDR1 SNHLY and CDR2 FYNNEI. The whole variable domain, remainder taken from reference TRBV2 and TRBJ1-4, is EPEVTQTPSHQVTQMGQEVILRCVPISNHLYFYWYRQILGQKVEFLVSFYNNEISEKSEIFDDQFSVERPDGSNFTLKIRSTKLEDSAMYFCASTRGQANEKLFFGSGTQLSVL.